The source of this T cell receptor (beta chain) is a study of neurological immune-mediated disorders. 5'RACE with 10-nucleotide random UMIs generated the cDNA. TCRdb reprocessed the 5' RACE reads with MiXCR, giving one entry per CDR3 protein. The sample has about 49,000 distinct CDR3 sequences, about a tenth seen once. Described time point: longitudinal time-point 1 (baseline). Healthy control samples came from blood bank volunteers in Maryland, USA. Unsorted libraries were generated from 2 million PBMCs. These cells had been stored in RNAlater at -80 C. The study's findings and limits: The level of TCR clonal expansion was highest in patients with HTLV-1-associated myelopathy and lowest in multiple sclerosis, where it fell below the level seen in healthy controls.

This clonotype was detected many times. Its antigen is undetermined. What was sequenced was PBMCs. This TCR was recovered from a woman aged 40 to 49 in good health.

The CDR3 sequence: CSVRHRGGNNEKLFF. DNA of the CDR3: TGCAGCGTCAGACACAGAGGGGGGAATAATGAAAAACTGTTTTTT. The chain uses TRBV29-1 and TRBJ1-4; D is possibly TRBD1 (6 bases). CDR1 is SQVTM and CDR2 is ANQGSEA in the germline V gene. The CDR3 length is 15 residues. V shed 6 bases and J shed 4 bases, with 18 bases lying between them.